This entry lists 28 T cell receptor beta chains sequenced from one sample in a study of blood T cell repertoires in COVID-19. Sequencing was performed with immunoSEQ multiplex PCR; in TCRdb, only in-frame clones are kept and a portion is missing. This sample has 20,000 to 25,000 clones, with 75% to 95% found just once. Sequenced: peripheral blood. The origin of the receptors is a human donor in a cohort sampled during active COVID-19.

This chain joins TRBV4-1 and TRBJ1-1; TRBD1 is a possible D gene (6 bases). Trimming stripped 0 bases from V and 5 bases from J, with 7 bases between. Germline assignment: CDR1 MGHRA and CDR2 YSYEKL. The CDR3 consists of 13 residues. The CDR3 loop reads CASSQEDSTEAFF. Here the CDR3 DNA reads TGCGCCAGCAGCCAAGAGGACAGTACTGAAGCTTTCTTT.

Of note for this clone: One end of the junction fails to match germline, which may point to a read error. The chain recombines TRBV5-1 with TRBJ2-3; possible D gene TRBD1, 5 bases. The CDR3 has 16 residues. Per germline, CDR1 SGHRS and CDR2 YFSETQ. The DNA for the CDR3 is TGCGCCAGCACCTTGCTGGGTGGGGCTTCCACAGATACGCAGTATTTT. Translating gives CASTLLGGASTDTQYF.

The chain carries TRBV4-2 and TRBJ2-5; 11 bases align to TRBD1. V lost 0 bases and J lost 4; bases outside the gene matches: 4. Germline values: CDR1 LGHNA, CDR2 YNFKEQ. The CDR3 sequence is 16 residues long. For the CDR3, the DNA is TGTGCCAGCAGCCAAGATCGGGACAGGGGGGCAGAGACCCAGTACTTC. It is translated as CASSQDRDRGAETQYF.

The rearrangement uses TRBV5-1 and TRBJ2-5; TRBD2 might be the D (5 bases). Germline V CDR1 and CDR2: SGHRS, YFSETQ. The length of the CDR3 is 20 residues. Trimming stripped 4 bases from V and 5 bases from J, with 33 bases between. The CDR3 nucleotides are TGCGCCAGCAGCATCAAAACGTCTAGTAGGGAGCTCCAATCCCCCGAGACCCAGTACTTC. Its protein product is CASSIKTSSRELQSPETQYF.

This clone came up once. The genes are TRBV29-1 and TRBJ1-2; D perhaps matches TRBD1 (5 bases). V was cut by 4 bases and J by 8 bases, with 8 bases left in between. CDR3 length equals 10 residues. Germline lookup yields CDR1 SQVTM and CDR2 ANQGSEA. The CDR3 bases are TGCAGCGTTGCTGGGGGGGGCTACACCTTC. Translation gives CSVAGGGYTF. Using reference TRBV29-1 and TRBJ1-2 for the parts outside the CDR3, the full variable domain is SAVISQKPSRDICQRGTSLTIQCQVDSQVTMMFWYRQQPGQSLTLIATANQGSEATYESGFVIDKFPISRPNLTFSTLTVSNMSPEDSSIYLCSVAGGGYTFGSGTRLTVV.

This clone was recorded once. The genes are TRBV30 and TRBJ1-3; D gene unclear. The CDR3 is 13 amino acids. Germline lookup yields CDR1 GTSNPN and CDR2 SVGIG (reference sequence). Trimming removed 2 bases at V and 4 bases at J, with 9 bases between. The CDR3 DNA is TGTGCCTGGAGTTCGGGTGCAGGAAACACCATATATTTT. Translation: CAWSSGAGNTIYF.

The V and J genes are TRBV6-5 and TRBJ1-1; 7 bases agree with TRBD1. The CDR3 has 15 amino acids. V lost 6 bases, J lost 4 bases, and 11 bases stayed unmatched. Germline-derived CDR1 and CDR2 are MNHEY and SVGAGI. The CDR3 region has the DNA TGTGCCAGCAGAGGGACAGCGGGTTCTGTCACTGAAGCTTTCTTT. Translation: CASRGTAGSVTEAFF.

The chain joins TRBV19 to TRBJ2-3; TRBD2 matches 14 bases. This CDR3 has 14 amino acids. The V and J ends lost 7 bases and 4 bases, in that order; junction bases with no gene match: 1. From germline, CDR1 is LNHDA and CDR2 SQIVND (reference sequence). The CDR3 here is CASMTSGGADTQYF. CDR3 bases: TGTGCCAGTATGACTAGCGGGGGGGCAGATACGCAGTATTTT.

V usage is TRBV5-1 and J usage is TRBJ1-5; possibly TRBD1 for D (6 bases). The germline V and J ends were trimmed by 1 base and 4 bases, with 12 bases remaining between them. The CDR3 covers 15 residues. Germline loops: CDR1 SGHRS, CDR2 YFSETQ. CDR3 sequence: CASSLQGQRNQPQHF. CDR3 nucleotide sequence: TGCGCCAGCAGCTTGCAAGGACAGAGAAATCAGCCCCAGCATTTT.

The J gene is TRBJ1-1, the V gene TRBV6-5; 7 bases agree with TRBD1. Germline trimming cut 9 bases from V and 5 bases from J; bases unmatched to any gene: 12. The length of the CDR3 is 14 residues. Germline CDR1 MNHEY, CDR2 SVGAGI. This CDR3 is CASHETGQGTEAFF. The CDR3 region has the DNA TGTGCCAGTCATGAGACAGGGCAAGGTACTGAAGCTTTCTTT.

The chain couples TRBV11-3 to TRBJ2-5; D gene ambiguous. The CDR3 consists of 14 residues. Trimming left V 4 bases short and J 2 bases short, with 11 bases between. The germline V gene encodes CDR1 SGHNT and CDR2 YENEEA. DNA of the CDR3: TGTGCCAGCAGCTCACGGCACAGACAAGAGACCCAGTACTTC. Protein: CASSSRHRQETQYF.

DNA of the CDR3: TGTGCCAGCAGCTTAGGAGGCGTATTGAACACTGAAGCTTTCTTT. It codes for CASSLGGVLNTEAFF. The V and J genes are TRBV11-3 and TRBJ1-1; unclear D gene. CDR1 SGHNT and CDR2 YENEEA come from the germline V gene. This CDR3 is 15 amino acids long. Trimming left V 1 base short and J 0 bases short, with 9 bases between.

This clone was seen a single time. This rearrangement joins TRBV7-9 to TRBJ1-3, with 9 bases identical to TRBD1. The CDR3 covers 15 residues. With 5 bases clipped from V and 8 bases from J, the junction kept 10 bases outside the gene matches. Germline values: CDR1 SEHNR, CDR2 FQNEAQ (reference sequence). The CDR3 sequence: CASSRGQGDLDTIYF. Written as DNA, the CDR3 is TGTGCCAGCAGCCGGGGACAGGGTGACCTAGACACCATATATTTT.

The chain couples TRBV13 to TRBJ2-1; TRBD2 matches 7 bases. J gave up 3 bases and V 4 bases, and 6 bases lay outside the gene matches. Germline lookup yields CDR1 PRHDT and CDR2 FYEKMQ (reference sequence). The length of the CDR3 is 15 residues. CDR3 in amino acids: CASSSTWGGYNEQFF. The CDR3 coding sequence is TGTGCCAGCAGCTCCACGTGGGGGGGCTACAATGAGCAGTTCTTC.

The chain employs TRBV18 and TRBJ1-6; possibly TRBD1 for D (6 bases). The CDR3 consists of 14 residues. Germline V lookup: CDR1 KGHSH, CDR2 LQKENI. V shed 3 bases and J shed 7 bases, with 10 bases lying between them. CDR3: CASSPQGSNSPLHF. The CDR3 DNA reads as TGTGCCAGCTCACCGCAGGGGTCCAATTCACCCCTCCACTTT.

CDR3 bases: TGTGCCAGCAGCTCGGCGGGAATTATGAACACTGAAGCTTTCTTT. The encoded protein is CASSSAGIMNTEAFF. The V gene is TRBV11-2, the J gene TRBJ1-1, with D unresolved. V lost 4 bases, J lost 0 bases, and 12 bases lay in between. CDR3 length: 15 residues. Germline V gene sequence: CDR1 SGHAT, CDR2 FQNNGV. Full variable domain (missing parts from reference TRBV11-2 and TRBJ1-1): EAGVAQSPRYKIIEKRQSVAFWCNPISGHATLYWYQQILGQGPKLLIQFQNNGVVDDSQLPKDRFSAERLKGVDSTLKIQPAKLEDSAVYLCASSSAGIMNTEAFFGQGTRLTVV.

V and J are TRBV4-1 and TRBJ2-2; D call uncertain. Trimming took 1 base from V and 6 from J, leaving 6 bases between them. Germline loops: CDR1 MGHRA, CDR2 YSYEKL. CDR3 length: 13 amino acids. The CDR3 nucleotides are TGCGCCAGCAGCCAAGTTATTCCCGGGGAGCTGTTTTTT. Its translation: CASSQVIPGELFF.

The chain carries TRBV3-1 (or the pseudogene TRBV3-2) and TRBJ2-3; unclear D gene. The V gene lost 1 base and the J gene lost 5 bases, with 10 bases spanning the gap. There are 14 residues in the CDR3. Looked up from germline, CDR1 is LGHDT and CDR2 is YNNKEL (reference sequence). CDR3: CASSQAVLRDTQYF. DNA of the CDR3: TGTGCCAGCAGCCAAGCGGTACTTAGAGATACGCAGTATTTT.

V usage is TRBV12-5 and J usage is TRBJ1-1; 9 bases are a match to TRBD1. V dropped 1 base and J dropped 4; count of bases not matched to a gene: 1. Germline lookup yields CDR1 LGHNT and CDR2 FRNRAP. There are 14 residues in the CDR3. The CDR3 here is CASGLGQGGTEAFF. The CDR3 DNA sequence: TGTGCTAGTGGTTTGGGACAGGGGGGCACTGAAGCTTTCTTT.

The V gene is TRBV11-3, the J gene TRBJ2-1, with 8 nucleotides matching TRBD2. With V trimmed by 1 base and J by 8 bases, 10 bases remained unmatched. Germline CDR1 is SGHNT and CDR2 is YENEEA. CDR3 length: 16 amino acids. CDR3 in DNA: TGTGCCAGCAGCTTAGTAACCGGGGGGGCTAGGGATGAGCAGTTCTTC. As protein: CASSLVTGGARDEQFF.

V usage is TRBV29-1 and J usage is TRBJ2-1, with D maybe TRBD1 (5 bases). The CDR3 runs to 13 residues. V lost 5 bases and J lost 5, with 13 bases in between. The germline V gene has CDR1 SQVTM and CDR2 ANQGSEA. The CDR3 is CSVYPGSDNEQFF. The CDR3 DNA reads TGCAGCGTTTATCCAGGGTCTGACAATGAGCAGTTCTTC.

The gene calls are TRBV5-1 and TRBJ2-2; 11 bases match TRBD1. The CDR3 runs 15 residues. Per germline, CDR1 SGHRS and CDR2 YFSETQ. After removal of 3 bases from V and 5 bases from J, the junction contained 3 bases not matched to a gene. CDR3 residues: CASSWTGGGTGELFF. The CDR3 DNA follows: TGCGCCAGCAGCTGGACAGGGGGCGGGACCGGGGAGCTGTTTTTT.

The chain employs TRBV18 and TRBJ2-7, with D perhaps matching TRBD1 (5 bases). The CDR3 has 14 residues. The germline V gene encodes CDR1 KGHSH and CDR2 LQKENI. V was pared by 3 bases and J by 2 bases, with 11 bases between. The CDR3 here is CASSPKTEAYEQYF. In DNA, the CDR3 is TGTGCCAGCTCACCGAAGACAGAAGCCTACGAGCAGTACTTC.

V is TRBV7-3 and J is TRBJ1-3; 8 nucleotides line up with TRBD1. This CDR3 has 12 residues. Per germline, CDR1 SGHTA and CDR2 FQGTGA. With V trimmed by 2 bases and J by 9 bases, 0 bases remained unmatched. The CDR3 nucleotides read TGTGCCAGCAGCTTAGGACAGGGCACCATATATTTT. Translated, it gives CASSLGQGTIYF.

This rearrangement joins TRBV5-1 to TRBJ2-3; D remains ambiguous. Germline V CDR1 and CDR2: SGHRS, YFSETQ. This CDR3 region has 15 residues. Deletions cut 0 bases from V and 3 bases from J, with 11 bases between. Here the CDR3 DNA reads TGCGCCAGCAGCTTGGGAGGCGCTGGGACAGATACGCAGTATTTT. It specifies CASSLGGAGTDTQYF.

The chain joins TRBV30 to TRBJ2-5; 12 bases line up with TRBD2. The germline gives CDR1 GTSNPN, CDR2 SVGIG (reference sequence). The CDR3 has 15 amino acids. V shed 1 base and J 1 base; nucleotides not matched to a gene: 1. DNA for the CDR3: TGTGCCTGGAGTGCTAGCGGGGGGGCCCAAGAGACCCAGTACTTC. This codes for CAWSASGGAQETQYF.

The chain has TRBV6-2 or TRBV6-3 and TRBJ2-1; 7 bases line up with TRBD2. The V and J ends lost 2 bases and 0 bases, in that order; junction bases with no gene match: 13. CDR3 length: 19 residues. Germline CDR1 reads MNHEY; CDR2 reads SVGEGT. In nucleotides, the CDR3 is TGTGCCAGCAGTTACACTTGGGACTACCCTCGGAGCTCCTACAATGAGCAGTTCTTC. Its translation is CASSYTWDYPRSSYNEQFF.

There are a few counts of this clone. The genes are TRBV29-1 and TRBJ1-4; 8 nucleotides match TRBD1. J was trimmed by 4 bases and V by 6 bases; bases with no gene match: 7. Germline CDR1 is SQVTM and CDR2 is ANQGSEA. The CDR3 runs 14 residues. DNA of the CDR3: TGCAGCGTCCGGGTGGGGACAGGTAATGAAAAACTGTTTTTT. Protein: CSVRVGTGNEKLFF.